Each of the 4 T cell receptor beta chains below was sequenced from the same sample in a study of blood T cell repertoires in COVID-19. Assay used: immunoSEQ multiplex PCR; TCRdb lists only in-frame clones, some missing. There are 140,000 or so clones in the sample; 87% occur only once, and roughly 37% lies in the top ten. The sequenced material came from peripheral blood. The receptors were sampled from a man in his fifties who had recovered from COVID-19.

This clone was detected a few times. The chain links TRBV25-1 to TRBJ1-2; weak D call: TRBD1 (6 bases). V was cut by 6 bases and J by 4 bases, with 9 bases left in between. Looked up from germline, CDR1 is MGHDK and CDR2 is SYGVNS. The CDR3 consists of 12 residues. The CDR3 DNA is TGTGCCAGCAGGACAGGCACCTATGGCTACACCTTC. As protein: CASRTGTYGYTF.

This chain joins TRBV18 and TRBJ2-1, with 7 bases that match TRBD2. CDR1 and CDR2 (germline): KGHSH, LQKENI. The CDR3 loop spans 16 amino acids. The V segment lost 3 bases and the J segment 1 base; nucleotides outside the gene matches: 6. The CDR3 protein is CASSPQRGSSYNEQFF. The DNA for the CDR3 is TGTGCCAGCTCACCGCAGCGGGGTAGTTCCTACAATGAGCAGTTCTTC.

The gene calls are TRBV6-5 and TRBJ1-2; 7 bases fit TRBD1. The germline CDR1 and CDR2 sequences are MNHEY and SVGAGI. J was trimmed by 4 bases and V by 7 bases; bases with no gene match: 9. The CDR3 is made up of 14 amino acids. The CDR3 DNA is TGTGCCAGCAACTATGGGGACAGCGGCTATGGCTACACCTTC. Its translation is CASNYGDSGYGYTF.

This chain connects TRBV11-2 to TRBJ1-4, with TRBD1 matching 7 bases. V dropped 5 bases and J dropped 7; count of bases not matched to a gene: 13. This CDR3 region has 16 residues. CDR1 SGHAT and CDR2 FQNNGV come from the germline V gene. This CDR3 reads CASSPIRRGLGEKLFF. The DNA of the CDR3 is TGTGCCAGCAGCCCAATAAGGAGGGGGCTAGGTGAAAAACTGTTTTTT. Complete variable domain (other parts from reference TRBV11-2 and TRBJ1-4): EAGVAQSPRYKIIEKRQSVAFWCNPISGHATLYWYQQILGQGPKLLIQFQNNGVVDDSQLPKDRFSAERLKGVDSTLKIQPAKLEDSAVYLCASSPIRRGLGEKLFFGSGTQLSVL.